The clone carrying this T cell receptor (beta chain) has just a few counts. TCRdb keeps only in-frame clones here, not all; method: immunoSEQ multiplex PCR. Among about 81,000 clones listed, 94% were seen once. This record belongs to a study of T cell changes during pregnancy in multiple sclerosis. Germline assignment: CDR1 SGHRS and CDR2 YFSETQ. V was clipped by 5 bases and J by 3 bases; unmatched bases: 4. The CDR3 is 14 residues long. The receptor was derived from a female donor with multiple sclerosis, enrolled in a pregnancy study. The chain couples TRBV5-1 to TRBJ1-1, with 10 bases matching TRBD1. The input for sequencing was peripheral blood, taken in the third trimester of pregnancy. CDR3 nucleotides: TGCGCCAGCAGGCCGACAGGGGGCTACACTGAAGCTTTCTTT. Amino acids: CASRPTGGYTEAFF. The full variable domain, completed using reference TRBV5-1 and TRBJ1-1, is KAGVTQTPRYLIKTRGQQVTLSCSPISGHRSVSWYQQTPGQGLQFLFEYFSETQRNKGNFPGRFSGRQFSNSRSEMNVSTLELGDSALYLCASRPTGGYTEAFFGQGTRLTVV.